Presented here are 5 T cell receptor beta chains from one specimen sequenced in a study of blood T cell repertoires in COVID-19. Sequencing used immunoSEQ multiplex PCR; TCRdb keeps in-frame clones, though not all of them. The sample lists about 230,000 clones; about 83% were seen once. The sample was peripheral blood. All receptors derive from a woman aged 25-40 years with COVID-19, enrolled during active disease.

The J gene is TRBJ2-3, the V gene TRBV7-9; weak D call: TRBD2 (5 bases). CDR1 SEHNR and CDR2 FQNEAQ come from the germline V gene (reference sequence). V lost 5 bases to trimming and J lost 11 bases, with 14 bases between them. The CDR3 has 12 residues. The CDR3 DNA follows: TGTGCCAGCAGCCCCGAGCTAGGAGGGCAGTATTTT. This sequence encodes CASSPELGGQYF.

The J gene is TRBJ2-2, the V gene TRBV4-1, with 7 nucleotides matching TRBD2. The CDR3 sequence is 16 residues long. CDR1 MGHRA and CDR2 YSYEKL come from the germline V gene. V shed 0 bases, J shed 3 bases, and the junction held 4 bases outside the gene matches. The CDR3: CASSQELGGYTGELFF. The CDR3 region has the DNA TGCGCCAGCAGCCAAGAGCTGGGGGGGTACACCGGGGAGCTGTTTTTT.

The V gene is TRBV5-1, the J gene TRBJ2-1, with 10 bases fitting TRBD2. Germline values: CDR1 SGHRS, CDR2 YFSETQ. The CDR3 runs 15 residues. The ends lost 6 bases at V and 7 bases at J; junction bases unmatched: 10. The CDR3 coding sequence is TGCGCCAGCACTGAAACCGGGACTAGCGCGAATGAGCAGTTCTTC. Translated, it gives CASTETGTSANEQFF.

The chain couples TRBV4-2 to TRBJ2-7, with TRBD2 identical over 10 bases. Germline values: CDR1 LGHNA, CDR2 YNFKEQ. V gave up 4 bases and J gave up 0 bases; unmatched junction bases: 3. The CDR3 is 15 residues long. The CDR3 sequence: CASSPASGSSYEQYF. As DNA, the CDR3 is TGTGCCAGCAGCCCCGCTAGCGGGAGCTCCTACGAGCAGTACTTC.

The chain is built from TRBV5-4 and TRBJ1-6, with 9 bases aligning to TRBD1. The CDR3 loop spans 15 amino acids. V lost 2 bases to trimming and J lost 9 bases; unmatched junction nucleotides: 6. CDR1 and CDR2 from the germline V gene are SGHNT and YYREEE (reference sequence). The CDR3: CASSFPGQGGSPLHF. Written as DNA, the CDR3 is TGTGCCAGCAGCTTTCCGGGACAGGGCGGTTCACCCCTCCACTTT.